Listed here is a single T cell receptor beta chain. The sample belongs to a study of blood T cell repertoires in COVID-19. Across the whole study: Samples representing acute and convalescent COVID-19 were sourced from the United States, Italy and Spain. PBMCs, B-cell-depleted T cells, or T cells provided the cDNA or gDNA that made up the material.

Living in 24 US areas, the participants were between roughly 18 and 90 years of age. Data came from immunoSEQ multiplex PCR; TCRdb stores just in-frame clones and leaves some out. Of 250,000 to 400,000 clones in the sample, about nine tenths are singletons; the top ten hold around 2.5%. Sequenced: PBMCs or T cells enriched from blood (not recorded which). This receptor was identified in a man in his sixties who had recovered from COVID-19.

CDR3 DNA sequence: TGTGCCAGCAGCTTGGCGGTGTCTGGGGCCAACGTCCTGACTTTC. It specifies CASSLAVSGANVLTF. The chain recombines TRBV5-8 with TRBJ2-6, with D unresolved. Germline lookup yields CDR1 SGHTS and CDR2 YDEGEE. The CDR3 is 15 residues long. V was trimmed by 0 bases and J by 1 base, leaving 5 bases between them. The entire variable domain, with the rest obtained from reference TRBV5-8 and TRBJ2-6, is as follows: EAGVTQSPTHLIKTRGQQATLRCSPISGHTSVYWYQQALGLGLQFLLWYDEGEERNRGNFPPRFSGRQFPNYSSELNVNALELEDSALYLCASSLAVSGANVLTFGAGSRLTVL.